This is a list of T cell receptor beta chains from one sample in a study of blood T cells in healthy people across ages. One entry per CDR3 protein, called by TCRdb with MiXCR from the 5' RACE reads. The sample consists of about 1.6 million distinct CDR3 sequences, almost 35% of them appearing once. Sequenced material: blood. Receptors originate from a young woman in good health. Each CDR3 is given with its conserved first and last residue. The D gene is left open where the match is weak. Not all rows give a size; the values are once, few, many and, for expanded clones, a class.

>TRBJ2-3|14|many|.|TRBV9
TGTGCCAGCAGCGTAGCCGGGGCTACAGATACGCAGTATTTT
CASSVAGATDTQYF
>TRBJ2-5|15|.|.|TRBV29-1
TGCAGCGTTGAAATAAGGGGTTGGTACCAAGAGACCCAGTACTTC
CSVEIRGWYQETQYF
>TRBJ2-5|13|many|.|TRBV27
TGTGCCAGCAGGCATGGTGATGGTGAGACCCAGTACTTC
CASRHGDGETQYF
>TRBJ2-1|15|.|.|TRBV27
TGTGCCAGCAGCCCTAAGGGGGGGGCAAGGAATGAGCAGTTCTTC
CASSPKGGARNEQFF
>TRBJ1-1|14|few|TRBD1|TRBV12-3/TRBV12-4
TGTGCCAGCAGTTTTGGTAACAGGGGCACTGAAGCTTTCTTT
CASSFGNRGTEAFF
>TRBJ2-5|15|.|.|TRBV5-1
TGCGCCAGCAGCTTTCGACTAGAAGGGGGAGAGACCCAGTACTTC
CASSFRLEGGETQYF
>TRBJ2-5|16|few|.|TRBV7-3
TGTGCCAGCTCTGAATTGGGGGGACTGTACCAAGAGACCCAGTACTTC
CASSELGGLYQETQYF
>TRBJ2-7|14|.|TRBD2|TRBV27
TGTGCCAGCCCGACCAGCGGGATCGTCTACGAGCAGTACTTC
CASPTSGIVYEQYF
>TRBJ1-1|16|once|TRBD1|TRBV28
TGTGCCAGCAGTTTCAGGGGCAGGGGGTGGGGGACTGAAGCTTTCTTT
CASSFRGRGWGTEAFF
>TRBJ2-3|14|many|TRBD2|TRBV7-3
TGTGCCAGCAGTCCGGGACTAGCGACAGATACGCAGTATTTT
CASSPGLATDTQYF
>TRBJ2-7|14|few|.|TRBV20-1
TGCAGTGCTAGTCAGGGGACTAACTCCTACGAGCAGTACTTC
CSASQGTNSYEQYF
>TRBJ2-5|15|.|.|TRBV5-1
TGCGCCAGCAGCTCAGCCCGCGGAGGGGTCGAGACCCAGTACTTC
CASSSARGGVETQYF
>TRBJ1-1|11|few|.|TRBV24-1
TGTGCCACCAGTGATTCCAGGTTCACTTTCTTT
CATSDSRFTFF
>TRBJ2-7|12|many|.|TRBV20-1
TGCAGTGCTAGACCTCCCCCCAAGGAGCAGTACTTC
CSARPPPKEQYF
>TRBJ2-2|16|.|.|TRBV19
TGTGCCAGTAGTTCCCTGACAGATACGAACACCGGGGAGCTGTTTTTT
CASSSLTDTNTGELFF
>TRBJ1-1|14|few|.|TRBV11-1
TGTGCCAGCAGCTTAGGCGGATATAACACTGAAGCTTTCTTT
CASSLGGYNTEAFF
>TRBJ2-1|15|.|TRBD1|TRBV10-3
TGTGCCATCAGTGGACAGGGGGGCCTTTGGAATGAGCAGTTCTTC
CAISGQGGLWNEQFF